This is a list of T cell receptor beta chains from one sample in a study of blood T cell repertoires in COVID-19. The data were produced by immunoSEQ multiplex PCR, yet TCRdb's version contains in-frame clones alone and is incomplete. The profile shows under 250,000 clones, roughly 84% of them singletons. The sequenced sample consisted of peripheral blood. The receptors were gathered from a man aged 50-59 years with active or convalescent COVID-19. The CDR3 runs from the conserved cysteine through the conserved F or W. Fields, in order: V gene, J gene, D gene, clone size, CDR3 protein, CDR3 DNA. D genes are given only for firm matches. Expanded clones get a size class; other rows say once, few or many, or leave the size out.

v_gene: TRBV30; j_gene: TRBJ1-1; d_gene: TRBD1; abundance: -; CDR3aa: CAWSARQGVGEAFF; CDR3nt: TGTGCCTGGAGTGCTCGACAGGGGGTAGGAGAAGCTTTCTTT
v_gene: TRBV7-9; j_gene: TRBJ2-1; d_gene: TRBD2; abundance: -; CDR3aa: CASSPGLAGYNEQFF; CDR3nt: TGTGCCAGCAGCCCCGGACTAGCAGGCTACAATGAGCAGTTCTTC
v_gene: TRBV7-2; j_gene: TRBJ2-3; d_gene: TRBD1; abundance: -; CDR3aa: CASSRGQGADTQYF; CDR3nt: TGTGCCAGCAGCCGGGGACAGGGGGCGGATACGCAGTATTTT
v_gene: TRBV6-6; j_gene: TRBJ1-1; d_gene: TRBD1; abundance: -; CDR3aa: CASSDPTGRTEAFF; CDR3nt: TGTGCCAGCAGTGACCCGACAGGGCGCACTGAAGCTTTCTTT
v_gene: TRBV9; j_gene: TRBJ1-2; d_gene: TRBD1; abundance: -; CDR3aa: CASSLRTGNYGYTF; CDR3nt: TGTGCCAGCAGCCTCAGGACAGGGAACTATGGCTACACCTTC
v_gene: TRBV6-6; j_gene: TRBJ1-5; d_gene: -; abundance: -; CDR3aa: CASSYVGQGSNQPQHF; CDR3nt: TGTGCCAGCAGTTACGTTGGCCAGGGCAGCAATCAGCCCCAGCATTTT
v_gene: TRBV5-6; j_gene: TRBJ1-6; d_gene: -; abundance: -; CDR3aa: CASRTGGNSPLHF; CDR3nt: TGTGCCAGCAGGACGGGGGGTAATTCACCCCTCCACTTT
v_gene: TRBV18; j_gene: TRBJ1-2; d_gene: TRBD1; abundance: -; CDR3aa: CASSPLRGQGYTF; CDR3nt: TGTGCCAGCTCACCACTGAGGGGGCAGGGCTACACCTTC
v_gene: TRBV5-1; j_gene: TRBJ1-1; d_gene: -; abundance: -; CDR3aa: CASSRGGAPNTEAFF; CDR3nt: TGCGCCAGCAGCAGAGGGGGGGCCCCGAACACTGAAGCTTTCTTT
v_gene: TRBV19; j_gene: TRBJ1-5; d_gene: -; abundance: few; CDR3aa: CASSIGSDYSNQPQHF; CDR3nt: TGTGCCAGTAGTATAGGATCAGATTATAGCAATCAGCCCCAGCATTTT
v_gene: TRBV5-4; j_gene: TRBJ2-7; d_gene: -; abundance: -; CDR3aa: CASSLVWGDEQYF; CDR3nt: TGTGCCAGCAGCTTGGTCTGGGGGGACGAGCAGTACTTC
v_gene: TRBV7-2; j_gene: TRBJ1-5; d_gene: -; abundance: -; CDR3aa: CASSRDRNQPQHF; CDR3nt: TGTGCCAGCAGCCGCGACAGGAATCAGCCCCAGCATTTT
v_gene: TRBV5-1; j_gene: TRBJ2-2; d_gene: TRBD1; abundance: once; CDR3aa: CASSLVRTGTGELFF; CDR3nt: TGCGCCAGCAGCTTGGTCCGGACAGGGACCGGGGAGCTGTTTTTT
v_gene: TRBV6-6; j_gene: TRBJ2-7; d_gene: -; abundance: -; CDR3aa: CASKGGTGSYEQYF; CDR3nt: TGTGCCAGCAAAGGAGGGACCGGGTCCTACGAGCAGTACTTC
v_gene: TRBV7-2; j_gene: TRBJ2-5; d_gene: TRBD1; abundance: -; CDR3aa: CASSPETGAETQYF; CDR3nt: TGTGCCAGCAGCCCCGAAACAGGGGCCGAGACCCAGTACTTC
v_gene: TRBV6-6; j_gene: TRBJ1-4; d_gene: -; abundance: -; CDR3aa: CASSSLAEKLFF; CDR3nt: TGTGCCAGCAGCTCTCTAGCCGAAAAACTGTTTTTT
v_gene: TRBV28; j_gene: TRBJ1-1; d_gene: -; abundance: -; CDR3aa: CASSESYRATEAFF; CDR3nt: TGTGCCAGCAGCGAATCTTACAGGGCCACTGAAGCTTTCTTT
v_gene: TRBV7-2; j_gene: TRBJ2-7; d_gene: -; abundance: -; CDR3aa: CASSLSIGDSYEQYF; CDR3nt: TGTGCCAGCAGCCTTAGCATCGGGGACTCCTACGAGCAGTACTTC